The present entry profiles one T cell receptor (beta chain) with its context. Clones were read by immunoSEQ multiplex PCR, and TCRdb kept only the in-frame ones, dropping some. The sample holds about 100,000 clones, around 86% seen once. This entry comes from a study of T cell responses to AZD1222 COVID-19 vaccine. With 4 bases clipped from V and 5 bases from J, the junction kept 2 bases outside the gene matches. The CDR3 runs 14 residues. Germline V gives CDR1 ENHRY, CDR2 SYGVKD. The chain uses TRBV10-3 and TRBJ1-4; 9 bases are a match to TRBD1. This TCR was sampled from an adult in good health. The sample here was peripheral blood, taken on day 0 of AZD1222 vaccination. The CDR3 loop is CAISGGQGNEKLFF. The CDR3 region has the DNA TGTGCCATCAGTGGGGGACAGGGAAATGAAAAACTGTTTTTT.